These T cell receptor beta chains were read from a single sample in a study of blood T cells in healthy people across ages. TCRdb processed the 5' RACE reads anew with MiXCR; each CDR3 protein has one entry. In the table there are roughly 1,300,000 distinct CDR3 sequences, roughly 60% of which are singletons. Sequencing was performed on blood. The receptor set was obtained from a man aged 18 to 30 in good health. Each CDR3 is given with its conserved first and last residue. D genes are given only for firm matches. Rows give clone size only sometimes, using once, few, many, or a class for an expanded clone.

size | J | V | D | DNA | CDR3
few | TRBJ1-2 | TRBV4-2 | - | TGTGCCAGCAGCCAAGAGGGGACCACATGGGATGGCTACACCTTC | CASSQEGTTWDGYTF
- | TRBJ2-3 | TRBV29-1 | - | TGCAGCGTGATGCTCCGGACTGGAGCCACAGATACGCAGTATTTT | CSVMLRTGATDTQYF
- | TRBJ2-1 | TRBV27 | - | TGTGCCAGCAAGTTCCGGATCCTGGTAGTTGAGCAGTTCTTC | CASKFRILVVEQFF
- | TRBJ1-1 | TRBV20-1 | TRBD1 | TGCAGTGCTAGGGCAGGGGGAGTTTCCGGAGCTTTCTTT | CSARAGGVSGAFF
once | TRBJ2-7 | TRBV6-5 | TRBD2 | TGTGCCAGCAGTTACTCGGGGGGAGGGATCAACGAGCAGTACTTC | CASSYSGGGINEQYF
- | TRBJ2-5 | TRBV4-3 | - | TGCGCCAGCAGCCAAAGTGTCCAGGGACGTGCTAGGGAGACCCAGTACTTC | CASSQSVQGRARETQYF
- | TRBJ2-5 | TRBV2 | TRBD2 | TGTACCAGCAGTGAACGAGCGGGAATGGAGACCCAGTACTTC | CTSSERAGMETQYF
- | TRBJ2-7 | TRBV13 | - | TGTGCCAGCAGCTTACTCGGGGTTGGGCGTGACTACGAGCAGTACTTC | CASSLLGVGRDYEQYF
- | TRBJ1-2 | TRBV30 | TRBD1 | TGTGCCTGGAGTTCGACAGGGAGCTATGGCTACACCTTC | CAWSSTGSYGYTF
- | TRBJ2-3 | TRBV4-1 | TRBD2 | TGCGCCAGCAGCCAAGGGATAGCGGGGGGTCCAGATACGCAGTATTTT | CASSQGIAGGPDTQYF
- | TRBJ2-3 | TRBV25-1 | - | TGTGCCAGCAGTGAATATTTCCCGTCGCGGGGAAGCACAGATACGCAGTATTTT | CASSEYFPSRGSTDTQYF
- | TRBJ2-7 | TRBV4-1 | TRBD2 | TGCGCCAGCAGCCAAGTTCTACTAGCGGACGAGCAGTACTTC | CASSQVLLADEQYF
few | TRBJ2-6 | TRBV6-5 | - | TGTGCCAGCAGGCGGGACTCTGGGGCCAACGTCCTGACTTTC | CASRRDSGANVLTF
few | TRBJ2-1 | TRBV6-5 | - | TGTGCCAGCAGTTATTCTGACTCTTCAAGGAGTAATGAGCAGTTCTTC | CASSYSDSSRSNEQFF
- | TRBJ2-3 | TRBV20-1 | TRBD2 | TGCAGTGTTCCGCGGGAGGGGACCGATACGCAGTATTTT | CSVPREGTDTQYF
- | TRBJ2-1 | TRBV20-1 | - | TGCAGTGCTACCCTCGGCAATGAGCAGTTCTTC | CSATLGNEQFF
- | TRBJ2-7 | TRBV5-1 | TRBD2 | TGCGTCAGCAAAGCGGGAGTAGGGGCCTACGAGCAGTACTTC | CVSKAGVGAYEQYF
once | TRBJ2-4 | TRBV11-2 | - | TGTGCCAGCAGCTATCAGATTGAGCAGTACTTC | CASSYQIEQYF
- | TRBJ2-7 | TRBV14 | - | TGTGCCAGCAGCCAATTCGAGTCCTACGAGCAGTACTTC | CASSQFESYEQYF
- | TRBJ1-1 | TRBV4-2 | - | TGTGCCAGCAGCCTAGGCCAGGGCAGGGTGAACACTGAAGCTTTCTTT | CASSLGQGRVNTEAFF
once | TRBJ2-7 | TRBV15 | TRBD1 | TGTGCCACCAGCAGAGATGGGGCCCGGGACAGGGCAGATCTGGTTACCTACTACGAGCAGTACTTC | CATSRDGARDRADLVTYYEQYF
once | TRBJ1-5 | TRBV28 | - | TGTGCCAGCAAGACCCGTTGGAGCAATCAGCCCCAGCATTTT | CASKTRWSNQPQHF
- | TRBJ2-7 | TRBV4-1 | - | TGCGCCAGCAGCCAAGCTTTCGCAGCCGACGAGCAGTACTTC | CASSQAFAADEQYF
few | TRBJ2-7 | TRBV5-6 | - | TGTGCCAGCAGCTTTGGACGGAGCTCCTACGAGCAGTACTTC | CASSFGRSSYEQYF
- | TRBJ1-2 | TRBV7-9 | - | TGTGCCAGCAGCTTATACTTGACAGAAGGCAACTATGGCTACACCTTC | CASSLYLTEGNYGYTF
- | TRBJ2-7 | TRBV27 | - | TGTGCCAGCAGTCAACCTGGAGACCCTCAAACCCACTACGAGCAGTACTTC | CASSQPGDPQTHYEQYF
- | TRBJ1-1 | TRBV5-1 | - | TGCGCCAGCAGCCAAGAGGCGAACACTGAAGCTTTCTTT | CASSQEANTEAFF
few | TRBJ2-1 | TRBV7-9 | TRBD2 | TGTGCCAGCAGCTCCTCGGGGCGGGGGGCAAAGGGTGATGAGCAGTTCTTC | CASSSSGRGAKGDEQFF